The T cell receptor beta chain described here comes from a study of technical replicates of blood from a few donors. The CDR3 runs 13 residues. The germline V and J ends were trimmed by 2 bases and 7 bases, with 14 bases remaining between them. The germline V gene has CDR1 GTSNPN and CDR2 SVGIG (reference sequence). Profiled with immunoSEQ multiplex PCR; TCRdb holds only in-frame clones, not every one. Among about 50,000 clones listed, over 90% were seen once. The material sequenced was PBMCs. The sequence derives from a human donor in good health. Some clones in this sample may be carry-over from other donors' samples. The chain combines TRBV30 with TRBJ2-5; D possibly corresponds to TRBD2 (6 bases). The CDR3 coding sequence is TGTGCCTGGAGTTTTGCGGGGTCCGCGACCCAGTACTTC. Translated, it gives CAWSFAGSATQYF.